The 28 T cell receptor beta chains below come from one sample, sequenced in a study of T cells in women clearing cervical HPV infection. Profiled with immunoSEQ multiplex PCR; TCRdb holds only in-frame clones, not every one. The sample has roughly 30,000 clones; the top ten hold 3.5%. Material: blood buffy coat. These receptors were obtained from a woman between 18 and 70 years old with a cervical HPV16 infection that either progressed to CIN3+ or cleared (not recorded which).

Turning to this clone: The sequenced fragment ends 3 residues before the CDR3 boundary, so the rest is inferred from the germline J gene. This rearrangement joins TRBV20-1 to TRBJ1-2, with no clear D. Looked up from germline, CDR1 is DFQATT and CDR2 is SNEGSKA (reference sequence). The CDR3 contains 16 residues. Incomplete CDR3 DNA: TGCAGTGCTAGAGCGAATGGGGTTGCAGGACTCCTCGGC. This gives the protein CSARANGVAGLLG. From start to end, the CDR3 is CSARANGVAGLLGYTF.

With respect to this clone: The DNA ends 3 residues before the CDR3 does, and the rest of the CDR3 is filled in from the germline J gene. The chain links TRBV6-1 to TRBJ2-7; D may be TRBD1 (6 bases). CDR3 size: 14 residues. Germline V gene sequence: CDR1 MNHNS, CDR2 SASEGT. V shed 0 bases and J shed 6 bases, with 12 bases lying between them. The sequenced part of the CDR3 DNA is TGTGCCAGCAGTGAAGCACAATACAGGGCCGAG. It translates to CASSEAQYRAE. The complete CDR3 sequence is CASSEAQYRAEQYF.

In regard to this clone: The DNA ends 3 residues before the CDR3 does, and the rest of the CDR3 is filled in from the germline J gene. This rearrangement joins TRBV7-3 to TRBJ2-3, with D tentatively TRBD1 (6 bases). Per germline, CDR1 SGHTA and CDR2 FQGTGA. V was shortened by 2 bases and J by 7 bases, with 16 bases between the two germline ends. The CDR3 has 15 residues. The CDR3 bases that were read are TGTGCCAGCAGCTTAGGACCCTCGGGGACAAATACG. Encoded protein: CASSLGPSGTNT. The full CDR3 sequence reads CASSLGPSGTNTQYF.

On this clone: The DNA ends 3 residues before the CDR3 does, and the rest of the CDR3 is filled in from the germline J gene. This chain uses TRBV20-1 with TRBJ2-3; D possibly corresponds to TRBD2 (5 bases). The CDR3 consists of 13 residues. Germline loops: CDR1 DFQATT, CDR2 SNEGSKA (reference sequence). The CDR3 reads CSARPDLGVAQYF. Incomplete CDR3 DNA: TGCAGTGCTAGACCGGATCTCGGGGTTGCG.

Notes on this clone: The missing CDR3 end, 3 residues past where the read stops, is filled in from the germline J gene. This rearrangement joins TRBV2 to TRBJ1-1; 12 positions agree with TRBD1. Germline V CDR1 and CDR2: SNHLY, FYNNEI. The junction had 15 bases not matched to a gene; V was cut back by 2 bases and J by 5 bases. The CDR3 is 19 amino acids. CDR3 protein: CASSEIKSAGQGAGTEAFF. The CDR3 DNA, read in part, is TGTGCCAGCAGTGAAATCAAATCCGCGGGACAGGGGGCCGGAACTGAA.

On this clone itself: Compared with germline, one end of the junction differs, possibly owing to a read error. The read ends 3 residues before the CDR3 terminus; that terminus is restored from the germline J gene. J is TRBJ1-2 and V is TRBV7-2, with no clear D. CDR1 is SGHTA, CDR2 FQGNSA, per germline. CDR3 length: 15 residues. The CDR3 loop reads CASRERLAGVYDYTF. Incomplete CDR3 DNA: TGTGCCAGCAGGGAAAGACTAGCGGGAGTGTATGAC.

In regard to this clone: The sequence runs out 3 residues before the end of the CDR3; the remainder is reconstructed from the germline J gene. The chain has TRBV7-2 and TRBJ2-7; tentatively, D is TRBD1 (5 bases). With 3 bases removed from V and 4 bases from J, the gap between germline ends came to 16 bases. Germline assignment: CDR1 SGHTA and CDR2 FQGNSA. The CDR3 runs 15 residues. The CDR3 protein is CASSLAAGFRYEQYF. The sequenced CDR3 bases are TGTGCCAGCAGCTTGGCGGCAGGGTTCAGGTACGAG.

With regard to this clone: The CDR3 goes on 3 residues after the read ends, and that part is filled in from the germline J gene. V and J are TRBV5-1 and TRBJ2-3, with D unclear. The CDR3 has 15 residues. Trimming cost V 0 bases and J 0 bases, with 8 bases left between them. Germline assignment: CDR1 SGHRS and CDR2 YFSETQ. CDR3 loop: CASSLVLTSTDTQYF. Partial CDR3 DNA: TGCGCCAGCAGCTTGGTTCTTACAAGCACAGATACG.

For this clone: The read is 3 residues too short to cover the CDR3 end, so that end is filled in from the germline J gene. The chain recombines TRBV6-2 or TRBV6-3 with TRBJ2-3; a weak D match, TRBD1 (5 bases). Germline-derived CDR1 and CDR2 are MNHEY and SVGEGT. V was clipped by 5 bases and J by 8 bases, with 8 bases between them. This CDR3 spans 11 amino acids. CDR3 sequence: CASSIRGTQYF. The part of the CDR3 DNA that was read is TGTGCCAGCAGTATTAGGGGTACG.

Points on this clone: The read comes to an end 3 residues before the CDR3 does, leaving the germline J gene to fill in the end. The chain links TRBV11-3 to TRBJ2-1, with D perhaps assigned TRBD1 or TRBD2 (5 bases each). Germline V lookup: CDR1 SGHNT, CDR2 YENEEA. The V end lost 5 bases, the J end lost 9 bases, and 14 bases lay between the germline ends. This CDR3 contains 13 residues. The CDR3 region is CASSPRGVGEQFF. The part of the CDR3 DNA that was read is TGTGCCAGCAGCCCGCGAGGGGTGGGTGAG. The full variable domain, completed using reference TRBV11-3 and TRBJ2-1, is EAGVVQSPRYKIIEKKQPVAFWCNPISGHNTLYWYLQNLGQGPELLIRYENEEAVDDSQLPKDRFSAERLKGVDSTLKIQPAELGDSAVYLCASSPRGVGEQFFGPGTRLTVL.

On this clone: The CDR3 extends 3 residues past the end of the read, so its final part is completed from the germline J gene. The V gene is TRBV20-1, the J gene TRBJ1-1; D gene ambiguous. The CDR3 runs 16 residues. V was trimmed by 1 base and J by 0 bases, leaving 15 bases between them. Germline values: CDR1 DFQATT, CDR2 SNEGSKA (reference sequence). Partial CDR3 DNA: TGCAGTGCTAGAGGCCCTCAGCGGGCCTTGAACACTGAA. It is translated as CSARGPQRALNTE. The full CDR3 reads CSARGPQRALNTEAFF.

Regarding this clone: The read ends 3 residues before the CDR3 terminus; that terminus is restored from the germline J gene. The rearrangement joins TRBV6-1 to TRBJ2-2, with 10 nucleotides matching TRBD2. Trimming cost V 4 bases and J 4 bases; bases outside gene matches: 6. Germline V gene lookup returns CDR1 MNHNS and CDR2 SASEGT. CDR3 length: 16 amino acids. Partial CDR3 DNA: TGTGCCAGCAGTGTCCTAGCGGGAGTTGGCACCGGGGAG. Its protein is CASSVLAGVGTGE. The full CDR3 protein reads CASSVLAGVGTGELFF.

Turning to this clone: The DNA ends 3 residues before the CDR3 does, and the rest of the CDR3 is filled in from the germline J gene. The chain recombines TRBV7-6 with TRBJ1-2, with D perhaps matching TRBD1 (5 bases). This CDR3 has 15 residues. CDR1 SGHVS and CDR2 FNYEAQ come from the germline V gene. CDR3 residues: CASSFGGDSYNDYTF. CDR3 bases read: TGTGCCAGCAGCTTCGGGGGAGATAGTTACAATGAC.

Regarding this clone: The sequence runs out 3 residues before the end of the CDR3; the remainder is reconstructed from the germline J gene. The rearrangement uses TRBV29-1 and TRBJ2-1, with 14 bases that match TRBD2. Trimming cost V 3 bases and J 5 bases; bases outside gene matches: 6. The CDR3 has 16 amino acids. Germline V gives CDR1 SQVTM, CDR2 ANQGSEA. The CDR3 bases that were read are TGCAGCGTTGATGGGACTAGCGGGAGCCCCCACAATGAG. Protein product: CSVDGTSGSPHNE. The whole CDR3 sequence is CSVDGTSGSPHNEQFF.

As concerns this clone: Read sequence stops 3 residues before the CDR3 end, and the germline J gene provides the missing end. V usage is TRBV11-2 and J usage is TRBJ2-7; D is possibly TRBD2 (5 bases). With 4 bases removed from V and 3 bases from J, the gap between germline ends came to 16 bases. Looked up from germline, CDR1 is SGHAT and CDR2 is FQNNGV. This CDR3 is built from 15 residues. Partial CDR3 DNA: TGTGCCAGCAGCTCCAACCCGCAAGCGGTCTACGAG. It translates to CASSSNPQAVYE. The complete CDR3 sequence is CASSSNPQAVYEQYF.

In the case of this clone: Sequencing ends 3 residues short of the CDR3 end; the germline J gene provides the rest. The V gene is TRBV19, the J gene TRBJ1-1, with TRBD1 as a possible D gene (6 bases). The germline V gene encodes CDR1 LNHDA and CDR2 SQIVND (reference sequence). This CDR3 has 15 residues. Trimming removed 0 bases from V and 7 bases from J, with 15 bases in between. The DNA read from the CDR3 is TGTGCCAGTAGTATAGATTATAGACAGGTCGTTGAA. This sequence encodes CASSIDYRQVVE. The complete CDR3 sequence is CASSIDYRQVVEAFF.

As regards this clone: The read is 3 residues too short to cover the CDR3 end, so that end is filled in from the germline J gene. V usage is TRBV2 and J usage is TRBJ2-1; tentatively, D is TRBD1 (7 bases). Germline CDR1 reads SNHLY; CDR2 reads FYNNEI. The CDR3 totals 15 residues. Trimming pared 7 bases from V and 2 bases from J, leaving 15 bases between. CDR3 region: CASTPRGTAYNEQFF. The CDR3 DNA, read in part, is TGTGCCAGCACCCCCCGCGGGACAGCCTACAATGAG.

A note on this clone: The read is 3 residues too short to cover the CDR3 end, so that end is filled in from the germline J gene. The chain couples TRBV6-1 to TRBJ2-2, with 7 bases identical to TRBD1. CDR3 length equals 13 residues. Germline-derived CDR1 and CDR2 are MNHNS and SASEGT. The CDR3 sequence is CASSEATGDRLFF. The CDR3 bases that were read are TGTGCCAGCAGTGAAGCCACCGGGGACAGG.

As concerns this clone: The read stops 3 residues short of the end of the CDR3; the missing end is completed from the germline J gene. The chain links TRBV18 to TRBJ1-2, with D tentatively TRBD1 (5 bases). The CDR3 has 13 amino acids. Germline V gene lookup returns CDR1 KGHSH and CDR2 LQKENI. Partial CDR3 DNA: TGTGCCAGCTCACCGGACACAAACTACGAC. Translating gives CASSPDTNYD. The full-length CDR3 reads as CASSPDTNYDYTF.

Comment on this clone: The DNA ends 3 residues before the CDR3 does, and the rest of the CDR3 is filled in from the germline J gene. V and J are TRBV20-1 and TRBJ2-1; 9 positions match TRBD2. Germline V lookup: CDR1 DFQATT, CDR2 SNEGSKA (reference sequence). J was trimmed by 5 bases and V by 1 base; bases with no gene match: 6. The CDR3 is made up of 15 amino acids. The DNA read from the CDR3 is TGCAGTGCTAGAGTAGCGGGAGTAAGAAACAATGAG. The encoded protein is CSARVAGVRNNE. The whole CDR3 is CSARVAGVRNNEQFF.

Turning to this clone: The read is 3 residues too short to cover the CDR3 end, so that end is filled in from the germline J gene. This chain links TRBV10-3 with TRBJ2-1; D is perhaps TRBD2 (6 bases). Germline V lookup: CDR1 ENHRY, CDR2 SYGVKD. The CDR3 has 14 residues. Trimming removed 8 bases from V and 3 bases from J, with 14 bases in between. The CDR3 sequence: CAIAWDFYYNEQFF. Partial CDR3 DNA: TGTGCCATCGCCTGGGACTTCTACTACAATGAG.

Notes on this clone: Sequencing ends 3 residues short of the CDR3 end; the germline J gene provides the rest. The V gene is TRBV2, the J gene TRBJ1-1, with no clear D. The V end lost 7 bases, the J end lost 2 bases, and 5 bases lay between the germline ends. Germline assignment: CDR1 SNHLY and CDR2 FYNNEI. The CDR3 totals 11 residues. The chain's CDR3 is CASIVNTEAFF. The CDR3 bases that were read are TGTGCCAGCATCGTCAACACTGAA.

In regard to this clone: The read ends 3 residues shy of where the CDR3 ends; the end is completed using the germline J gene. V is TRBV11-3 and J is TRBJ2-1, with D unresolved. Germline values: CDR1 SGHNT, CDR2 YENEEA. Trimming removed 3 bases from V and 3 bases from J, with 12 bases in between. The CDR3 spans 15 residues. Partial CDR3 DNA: TGTGCCAGCAGCTTTGGGCAGGTGAACTACAATGAG. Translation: CASSFGQVNYNE. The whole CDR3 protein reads CASSFGQVNYNEQFF.

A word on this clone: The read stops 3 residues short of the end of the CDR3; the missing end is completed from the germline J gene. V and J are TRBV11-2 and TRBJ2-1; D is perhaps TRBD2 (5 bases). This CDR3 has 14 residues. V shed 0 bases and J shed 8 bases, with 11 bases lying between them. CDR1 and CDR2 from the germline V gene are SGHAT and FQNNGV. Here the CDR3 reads CASSLDQSADEQFF. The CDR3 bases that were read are TGTGCCAGCAGCTTAGATCAGTCAGCGGATGAG.

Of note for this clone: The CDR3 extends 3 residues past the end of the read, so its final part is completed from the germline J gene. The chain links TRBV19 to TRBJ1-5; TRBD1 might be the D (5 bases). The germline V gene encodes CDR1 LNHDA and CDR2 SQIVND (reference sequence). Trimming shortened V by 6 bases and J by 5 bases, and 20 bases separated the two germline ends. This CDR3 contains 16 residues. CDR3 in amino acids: CASRMTVWGRDQPQHF. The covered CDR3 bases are TGTGCCAGTAGGATGACAGTTTGGGGTCGCGATCAGCCC.

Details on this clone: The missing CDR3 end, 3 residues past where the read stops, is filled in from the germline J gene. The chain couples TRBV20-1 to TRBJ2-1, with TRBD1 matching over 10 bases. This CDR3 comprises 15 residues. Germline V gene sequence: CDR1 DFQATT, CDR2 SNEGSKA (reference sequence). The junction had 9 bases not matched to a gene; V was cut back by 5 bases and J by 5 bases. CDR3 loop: CSAEAGQGRDNEQFF. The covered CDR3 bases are TGCAGTGCTGAGGCGGGACAGGGGCGGGACAATGAG.

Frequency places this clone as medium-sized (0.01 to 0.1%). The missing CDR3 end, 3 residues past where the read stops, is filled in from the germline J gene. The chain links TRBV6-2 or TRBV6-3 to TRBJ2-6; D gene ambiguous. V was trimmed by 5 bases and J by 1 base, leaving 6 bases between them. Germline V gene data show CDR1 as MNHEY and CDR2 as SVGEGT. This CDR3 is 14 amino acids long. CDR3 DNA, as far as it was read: TGTGCCAGCAGTCGCGAGTCTGGGGCCAACGTC. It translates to CASSRESGANV. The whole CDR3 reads CASSRESGANVLTF.

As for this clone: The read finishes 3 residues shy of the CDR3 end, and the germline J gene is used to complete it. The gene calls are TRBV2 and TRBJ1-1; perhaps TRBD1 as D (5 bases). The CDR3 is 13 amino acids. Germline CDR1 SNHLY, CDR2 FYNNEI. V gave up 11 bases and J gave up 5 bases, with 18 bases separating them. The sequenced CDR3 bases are TGTGCCGGCGGTTGGGGGGTTGGGACTGAA. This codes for CAGGWGVGTE. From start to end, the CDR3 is CAGGWGVGTEAFF.